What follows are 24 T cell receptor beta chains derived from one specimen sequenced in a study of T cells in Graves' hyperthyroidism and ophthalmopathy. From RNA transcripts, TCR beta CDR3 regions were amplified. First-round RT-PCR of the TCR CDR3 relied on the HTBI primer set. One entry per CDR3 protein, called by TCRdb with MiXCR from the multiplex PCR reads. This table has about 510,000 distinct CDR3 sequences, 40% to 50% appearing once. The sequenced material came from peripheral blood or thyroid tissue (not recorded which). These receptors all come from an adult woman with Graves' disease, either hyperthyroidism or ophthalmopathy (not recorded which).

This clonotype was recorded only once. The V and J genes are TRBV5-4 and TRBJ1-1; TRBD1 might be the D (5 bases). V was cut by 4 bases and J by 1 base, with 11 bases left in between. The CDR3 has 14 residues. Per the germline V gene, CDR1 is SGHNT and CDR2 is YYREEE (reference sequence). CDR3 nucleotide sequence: TGTGCCAGCAGCCAGACAGCGACGAACACTGAAGCTTTCTTT. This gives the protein CASSQTATNTEAFF.

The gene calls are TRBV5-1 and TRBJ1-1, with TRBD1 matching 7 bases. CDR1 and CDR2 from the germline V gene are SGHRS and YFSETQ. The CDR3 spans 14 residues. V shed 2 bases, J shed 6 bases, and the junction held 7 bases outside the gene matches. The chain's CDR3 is CASSFGRTGPEAFF. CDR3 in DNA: TGCGCCAGCAGCTTTGGTCGGACAGGACCTGAAGCTTTCTTT.

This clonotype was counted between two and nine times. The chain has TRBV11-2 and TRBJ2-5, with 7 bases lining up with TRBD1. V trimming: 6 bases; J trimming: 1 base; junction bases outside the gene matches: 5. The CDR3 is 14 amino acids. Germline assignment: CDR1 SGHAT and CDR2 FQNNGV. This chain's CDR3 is CASSRDRAQETQYF. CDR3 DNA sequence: TGTGCCAGCAGTCGTGACAGGGCCCAAGAGACCCAGTACTTC.

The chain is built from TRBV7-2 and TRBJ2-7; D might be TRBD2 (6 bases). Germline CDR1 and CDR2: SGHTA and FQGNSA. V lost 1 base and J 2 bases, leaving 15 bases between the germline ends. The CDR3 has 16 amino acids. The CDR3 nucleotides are TGTGCCAGCAGCTTAGTGGGGGGAGCCCAAGCCTACGAGCAGTACTTC. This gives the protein CASSLVGGAQAYEQYF.

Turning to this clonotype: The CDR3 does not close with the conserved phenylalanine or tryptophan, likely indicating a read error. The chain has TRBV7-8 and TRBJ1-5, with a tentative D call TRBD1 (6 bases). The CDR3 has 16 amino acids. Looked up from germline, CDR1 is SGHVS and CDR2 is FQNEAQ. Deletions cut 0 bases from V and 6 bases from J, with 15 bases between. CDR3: CASSLATQGVGQPQHS. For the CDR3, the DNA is TGTGCCAGCAGCTTAGCGACACAGGGAGTAGGTCAGCCCCAGCATTCT.

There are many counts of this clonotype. The CDR3 DNA follows: TGTGCCAGTAGGGACGGGACTCAGGTACCTGAAGCTTTCTTT. It encodes CASRDGTQVPEAFF. The V and J genes are TRBV19 and TRBJ1-1; TRBD1 might be the D (5 bases). The germline CDR1 and CDR2 sequences are LNHDA and SQIVND (reference sequence). Deletions cut 6 bases from V and 6 bases from J, with 17 bases between. The CDR3 spans 14 residues. The whole variable domain, remainder taken from reference TRBV19 and TRBJ1-1, is DGGITQSPKYLFRKEGQNVTLSCEQNLNHDAMYWYRQDPGQGLRLIYYSQIVNDFQKGDIAEGYSVSREKKESFPLTVTSAQKNPTAFYLCASRDGTQVPEAFFGQGTRLTVV.

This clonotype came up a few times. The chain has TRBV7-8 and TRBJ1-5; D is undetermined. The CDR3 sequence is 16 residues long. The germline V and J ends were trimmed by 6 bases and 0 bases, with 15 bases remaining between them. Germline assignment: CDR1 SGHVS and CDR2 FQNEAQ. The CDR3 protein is CASRTGGGYSNQPQHF. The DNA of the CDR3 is TGTGCCAGCAGGACTGGAGGAGGCTATAGCAATCAGCCCCAGCATTTT.

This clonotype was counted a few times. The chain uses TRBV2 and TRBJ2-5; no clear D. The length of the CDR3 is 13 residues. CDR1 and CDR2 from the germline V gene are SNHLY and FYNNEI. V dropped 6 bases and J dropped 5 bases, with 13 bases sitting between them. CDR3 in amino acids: CASSLSGTETQYF. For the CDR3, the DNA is TGTGCCAGCAGCTTGTCGGGTACGGAGACCCAGTACTTC.

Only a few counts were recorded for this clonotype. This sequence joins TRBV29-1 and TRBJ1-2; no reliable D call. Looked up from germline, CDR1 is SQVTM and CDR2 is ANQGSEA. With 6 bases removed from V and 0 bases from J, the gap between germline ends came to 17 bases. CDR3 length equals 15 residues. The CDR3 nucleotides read TGCAGCGTCCTACGGACCGACGGGACTAACTATGGCTACACCTTC. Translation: CSVLRTDGTNYGYTF.

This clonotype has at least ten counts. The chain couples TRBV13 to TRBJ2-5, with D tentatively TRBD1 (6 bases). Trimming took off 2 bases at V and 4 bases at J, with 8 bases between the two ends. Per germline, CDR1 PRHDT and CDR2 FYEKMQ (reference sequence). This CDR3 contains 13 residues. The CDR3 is CASSLQGLETQYF. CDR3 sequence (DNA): TGTGCCAGCAGCTTACAGGGGTTAGAGACCCAGTACTTC.

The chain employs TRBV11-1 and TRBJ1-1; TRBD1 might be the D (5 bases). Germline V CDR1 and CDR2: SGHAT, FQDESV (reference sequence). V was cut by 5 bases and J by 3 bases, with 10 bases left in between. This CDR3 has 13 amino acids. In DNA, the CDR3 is TGTGCCAGCAGCCCAGGGTGCCACACTGAAGCTTTCTTT. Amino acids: CASSPGCHTEAFF.

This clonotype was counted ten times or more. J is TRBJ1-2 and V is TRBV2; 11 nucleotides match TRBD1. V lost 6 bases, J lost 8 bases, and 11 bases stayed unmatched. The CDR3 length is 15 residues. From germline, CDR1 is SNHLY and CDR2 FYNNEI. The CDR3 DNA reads TGTGCCAGCAGACAATGGGACAGGGGGATTGCCGGCTACACCTTC. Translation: CASRQWDRGIAGYTF.

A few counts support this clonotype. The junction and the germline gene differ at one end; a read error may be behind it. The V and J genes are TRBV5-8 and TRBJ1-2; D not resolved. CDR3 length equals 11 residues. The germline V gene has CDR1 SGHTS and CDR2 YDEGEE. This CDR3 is CASISLSEVAF. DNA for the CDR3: TGTGCCAGCATCAGTCTGTCGGAAGTGGCCTTC.

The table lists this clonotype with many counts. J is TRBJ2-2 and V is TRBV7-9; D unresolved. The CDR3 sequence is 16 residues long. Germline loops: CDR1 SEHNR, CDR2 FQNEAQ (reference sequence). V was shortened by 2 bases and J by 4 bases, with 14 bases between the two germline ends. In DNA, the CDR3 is TGTGCCAGCAGCTTATTCTCCAGCTCCGGCACCGGGGAGCTGTTTTTT. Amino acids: CASSLFSSSGTGELFF.

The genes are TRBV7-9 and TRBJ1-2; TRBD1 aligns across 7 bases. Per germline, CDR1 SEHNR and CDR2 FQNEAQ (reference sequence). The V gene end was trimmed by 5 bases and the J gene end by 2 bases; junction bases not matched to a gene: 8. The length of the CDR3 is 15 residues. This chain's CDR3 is CASSPPSGQNYGYTF. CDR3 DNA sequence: TGTGCCAGCAGCCCCCCTTCGGGACAGAACTATGGCTACACCTTC.

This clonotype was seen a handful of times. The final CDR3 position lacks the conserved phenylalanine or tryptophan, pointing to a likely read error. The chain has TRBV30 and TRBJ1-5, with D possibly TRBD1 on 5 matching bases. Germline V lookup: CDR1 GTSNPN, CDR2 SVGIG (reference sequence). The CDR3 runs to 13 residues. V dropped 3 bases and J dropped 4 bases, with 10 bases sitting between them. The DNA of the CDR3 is TGTGCCTGGAGAGGTCCAGGGAATCAGCCCCAGCATTCT. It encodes CAWRGPGNQPQHS.

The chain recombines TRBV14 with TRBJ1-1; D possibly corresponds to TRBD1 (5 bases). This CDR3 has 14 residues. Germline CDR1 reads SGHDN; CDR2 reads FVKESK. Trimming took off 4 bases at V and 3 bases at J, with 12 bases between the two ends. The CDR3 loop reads CASSLGGLHTEAFF. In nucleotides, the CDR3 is TGTGCCAGCAGCCTCGGGGGATTGCACACTGAAGCTTTCTTT.

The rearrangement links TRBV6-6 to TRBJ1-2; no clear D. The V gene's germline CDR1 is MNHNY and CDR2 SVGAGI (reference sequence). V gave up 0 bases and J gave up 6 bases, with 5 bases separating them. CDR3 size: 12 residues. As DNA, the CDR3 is TGTGCCAGCAGTTACTCGGTTGATGGCTACACCTTC. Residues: CASSYSVDGYTF.

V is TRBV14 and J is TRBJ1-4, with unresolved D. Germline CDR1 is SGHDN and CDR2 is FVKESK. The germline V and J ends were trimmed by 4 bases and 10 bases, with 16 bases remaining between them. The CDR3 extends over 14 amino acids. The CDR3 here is CASSPGPGGGKLFF. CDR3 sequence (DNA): TGTGCCAGCAGCCCCGGGCCTGGAGGAGGAAAACTGTTTTTT.

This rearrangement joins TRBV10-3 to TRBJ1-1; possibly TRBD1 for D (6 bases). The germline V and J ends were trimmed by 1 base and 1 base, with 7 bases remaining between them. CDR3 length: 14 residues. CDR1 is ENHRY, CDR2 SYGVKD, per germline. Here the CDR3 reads CAISELDRNTEAFF. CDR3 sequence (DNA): TGTGCCATCAGTGAGTTGGACAGGAACACTGAAGCTTTCTTT.

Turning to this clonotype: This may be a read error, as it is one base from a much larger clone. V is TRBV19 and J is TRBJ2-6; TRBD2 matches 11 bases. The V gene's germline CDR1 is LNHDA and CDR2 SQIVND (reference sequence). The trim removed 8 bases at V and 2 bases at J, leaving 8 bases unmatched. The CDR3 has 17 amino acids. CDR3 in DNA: TGTGCCAGTCGCCTGACACTAGCGGGAGCTGGGGCCAACGTCCTGACTTTC. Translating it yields CASRLTLAGAGANVLTF.

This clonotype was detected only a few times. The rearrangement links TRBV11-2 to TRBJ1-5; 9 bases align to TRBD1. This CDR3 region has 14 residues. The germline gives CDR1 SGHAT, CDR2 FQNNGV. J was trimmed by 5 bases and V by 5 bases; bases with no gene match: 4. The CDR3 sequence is CASSPGTGHQPQHF. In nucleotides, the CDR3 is TGTGCCAGCAGCCCAGGGACAGGGCATCAGCCCCAGCATTTT.

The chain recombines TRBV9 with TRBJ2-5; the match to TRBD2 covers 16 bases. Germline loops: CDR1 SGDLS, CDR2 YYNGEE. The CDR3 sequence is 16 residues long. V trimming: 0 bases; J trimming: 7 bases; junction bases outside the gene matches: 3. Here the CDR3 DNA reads TGTGCCAGCAGCGTAGCTGGGACTAGCGGGGGGGGGACCCAGTACTTC. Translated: CASSVAGTSGGGTQYF. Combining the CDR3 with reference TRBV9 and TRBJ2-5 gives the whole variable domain DSGVTQTPKHLITATGQRVTLRCSPRSGDLSVYWYQQSLDQGLQFLIQYYNGEERAKGNILERFSAQQFPDLHSELNLSSLELGDSALYFCASSVAGTSGGGTQYFGPGTRLLVL.

CDR3 sequence (DNA): TGCGCCAGCAGTGGGGCTAGCGGGAGACAGAATGAGCAGTTCTTC. This sequence encodes CASSGASGRQNEQFF. The chain is built from TRBV10-2 and TRBJ2-1; TRBD2 matches at 10 bases. The germline V gene has CDR1 WSHSY and CDR2 SAAADI. The CDR3 contains 15 residues. Trimming at V came to 4 bases and at J to 7 bases, leaving 7 bases not matched to a gene.